A selection of T cell receptor beta chains follows, all from one sample in a study of CD8+ T cells in alopecia areata. Sequenced by immunoSEQ multiplex PCR; TCRdb stores in-frame clones only, minus some. The repertoire consists of some 190,000 clones, with over 55% occurring once and the leading ten covering approximately 1%. Sequences were derived from CD4+ T cells sorted from blood, sampled at week 24, from a patient treated with tofacitinib. Receptors were obtained from a human donor with alopecia areata. The CDR3 runs from the conserved cysteine through the conserved F or W. The order of the fields is D gene, J gene, clone size, CDR3 length, V gene, CDR3 protein, CDR3 DNA. D genes are given only for firm matches. Rows may omit the clone size; those that give it use once, few, many or a size class.

.	TRBJ2-2	.	11	TRBV5-1	CASRDTGELFF	TGCGCCAGCAGAGACACCGGGGAGCTGTTTTTT
TRBD1	TRBJ2-1	many	14	TRBV5-4	CASSSGTAGNEQFF	TGTGCCAGCAGCTCCGGGACAGCTGGGAATGAGCAGTTCTTC
.	TRBJ1-5	.	13	TRBV19	CASRAGRDQPQHF	TGTGCCAGCCGTGCAGGGAGGGATCAGCCCCAGCATTTT
.	TRBJ2-7	.	15	TRBV27	CASSLEFRRGYEQYF	TGTGCCAGCAGTTTAGAATTTCGGCGTGGCTACGAGCAGTACTTC
TRBD1	TRBJ2-7	once	15	TRBV5-1	CASSPDRGLTYEQYF	TGCGCCAGCAGCCCTGACAGGGGGCTCACCTACGAGCAGTACTTC
.	TRBJ1-2	.	9	TRBV30	CACTDGYTF	TGTGCCTGCACGGATGGCTACACCTTC
.	TRBJ2-7	.	11	TRBV29-1	CSGQEAYEQYF	TGCAGCGGACAGGAAGCCTACGAGCAGTACTTC
TRBD1	TRBJ2-7	.	15	TRBV25-1	CASSESGRGYYEQYF	TGTGCCAGCAGTGAATCGGGCAGGGGGTACTACGAGCAGTACTTC
.	TRBJ1-2	.	15	TRBV30	CAWRPLVSSNYGYTF	TGTGCCTGGAGACCGCTAGTGAGTTCTAACTATGGCTACACCTTC
TRBD1	TRBJ2-7	.	13	TRBV30	CACQNRGLYEQYF	TGTGCCTGCCAAAACAGGGGCCTCTACGAGCAGTACTTC
.	TRBJ2-7	.	12	TRBV29-1	CSAGTGTYEQYF	TGCAGCGCCGGGACGGGTACCTACGAGCAGTACTTC
TRBD1	TRBJ1-1	.	14	TRBV30	CAWRGQGKNTEAFF	TGTGCCTGGAGGGGACAGGGAAAGAACACTGAAGCTTTCTTT
.	TRBJ2-3	once	15	TRBV29-1	CSASGHAISTDTQYF	TGCAGCGCATCGGGACACGCGATAAGCACAGATACGCAGTATTTT
TRBD1	TRBJ2-3	once	11	TRBV29-1	CSGGQGDTQYF	TGCAGCGGCGGACAGGGGGATACGCAGTATTTT
.	TRBJ2-2	few	15	TRBV30	CACLAVEGITGELFF	TGTGCCTGTTTAGCGGTTGAGGGCATTACCGGGGAGCTGTTTTTT
.	TRBJ2-3	.	17	TRBV11-2	CASSLDLLAGRTDTQYF	TGTGCCAGCAGCTTAGATCTTTTGGCGGGCCGAACAGATACGCAGTATTTT
.	TRBJ1-1	few	12	TRBV29-1	CSVQDMNTEAFF	TGCAGCGTTCAAGACATGAACACTGAAGCTTTCTTT
.	TRBJ2-1	.	14	TRBV29-1	CSVDVVGFGNEQFF	TGCAGCGTTGATGTGGTAGGGTTCGGCAATGAGCAGTTCTTC
.	TRBJ2-1	.	14	TRBV29-1	CSVEDLTSYNEQFF	TGCAGCGTTGAAGATCTTACTAGTTACAATGAGCAGTTCTTC
TRBD1	TRBJ2-3	.	16	TRBV5-1	CASSSGTGGATDTQYF	TGCGCCAGCAGCTCCGGGACAGGGGGCGCCACAGATACGCAGTATTTT
TRBD2	TRBJ2-1	.	15	TRBV7-9	CASSFSVAGGPEQFF	TGTGCCAGCAGCTTCTCGGTAGCGGGGGGTCCGGAGCAGTTCTTC
.	TRBJ2-3	once	15	TRBV6-1	CASIHKQPGTDTQYF	TGTGCCAGCATTCACAAACAACCTGGCACAGATACGCAGTATTTT
.	TRBJ1-2	few	16	TRBV4-3	CASSQGDGSANYGYTF	TGCGCCAGCAGCCAAGGGGACGGATCAGCCAACTATGGCTACACCTTC
.	TRBJ1-4	.	13	TRBV6-1	CASRQGTNEKLFF	TGTGCCAGCAGACAGGGAACTAATGAAAAACTGTTTTTT
.	TRBJ1-1	.	13	TRBV9	CASSIPPVTEAFF	TGTGCCAGCAGCATTCCGCCAGTTACTGAAGCTTTCTTT
.	TRBJ1-1	.	14	TRBV6-6	CAACKEGSNTEAFF	TGTGCCGCATGTAAGGAGGGTTCGAACACTGAAGCTTTCTTT
.	TRBJ2-7	.	13	TRBV29-1	CSVEEDRMGSRYF	TGCAGCGTTGAAGAAGACAGGATGGGCAGCAGGTACTTC
.	TRBJ2-1	few	14	TRBV7-8	CASSLGGLYNEQFF	TGTGCCAGCAGCTTAGGGGGGCTCTACAATGAGCAGTTCTTC
.	TRBJ2-7	once	12	TRBV28	CASSLLGIEQYF	TGTGCCAGCAGTTTGCTCGGGATCGAGCAGTACTTC
TRBD2	TRBJ2-3	few	17	TRBV7-2	CASAPLAGGLTADTQYF	TGTGCCAGCGCACCGCTAGCGGGGGGACTCACCGCAGATACGCAGTATTTT
.	TRBJ2-3	once	13	TRBV29-1	CSVAGAVTDTQYF	TGCAGCGTTGCAGGAGCGGTCACAGATACGCAGTATTTT
.	TRBJ2-1	.	15	TRBV11-2	CASSLDHKAYNEQFF	TGTGCCAGCAGCTTAGATCATAAAGCCTACAATGAGCAGTTCTTC
.	TRBJ2-1	.	13	TRBV30	CAWSLREKQGRFF	TGTGCCTGGAGTCTGAGGGAAAAACAGGGCCGGTTCTTC
.	TRBJ2-7	.	12	TRBV27	CASSFRGSEQYF	TGTGCCAGCAGTTTTAGGGGGAGCGAGCAGTACTTC
TRBD1	TRBJ1-2	.	17	TRBV5-1	CASSPQRTGVLTYGYTF	TGCGCCAGCAGCCCGCAACGAACAGGGGTTCTCACCTATGGCTACACCTTC
.	TRBJ2-5	few	14	TRBV9	CASSHTPTQETQYF	TGTGCCAGCAGCCATACACCGACCCAAGAGACCCAGTACTTC
.	TRBJ2-5	few	12	TRBV29-1	CTTTGVGETQYF	TGCACCACCACCGGGGTCGGAGAGACCCAGTACTTC
.	TRBJ2-7	.	14	TRBV29-1	CSVTGYPGASEQYF	TGCAGCGTTACGGGGTACCCAGGGGCCTCCGAGCAGTACTTC
.	TRBJ1-1	few	11	TRBV29-1	CSVVPATEAFF	TGCAGCGTTGTTCCTGCCACTGAAGCTTTCTTT
TRBD1	TRBJ2-3	few	14	TRBV29-1	CSAILQGAKLAQYF	TGCAGCGCCATACTACAGGGGGCGAAGTTGGCGCAGTATTTT
TRBD1	TRBJ2-4	once	17	TRBV30	CAWSVGGQGLAKNIQYF	TGTGCCTGGAGTGTCGGGGGACAGGGGCTGGCCAAAAACATTCAGTACTTC
.	TRBJ2-6	.	16	TRBV9	CASSDHRATGANVLTF	TGTGCCAGCAGCGACCACAGGGCGACTGGGGCCAACGTCCTGACTTTC
.	TRBJ2-1	.	12	TRBV29-1	CSVGFAGAEQFF	TGCAGCGTTGGATTTGCGGGGGCAGAGCAGTTCTTC
.	TRBJ2-3	.	13	TRBV4-3	CASSQDPGDTQYF	TGCGCCAGCAGCCAAGATCCAGGAGATACGCAGTATTTT
.	TRBJ1-2	.	11	TRBV29-1	CSVEQPYGYTF	TGCAGCGTTGAACAGCCTTATGGCTACACCTTC
TRBD1	TRBJ1-2	.	14	TRBV25-1	CASTETGGMGGYTF	TGTGCCAGCACAGAAACAGGGGGAATGGGTGGCTACACCTTC
.	TRBJ2-5	few	13	TRBV30	CAWSVKGQETQYF	TGTGCCTGGAGTGTAAAAGGGCAAGAGACCCAGTACTTC
TRBD1	TRBJ2-2	few	14	TRBV5-1	CASSFGTGSGELFF	TGCGCCAGCAGCTTTGGGACAGGATCCGGGGAGCTGTTTTTT
TRBD2	TRBJ2-4	.	16	TRBV6-6	CASSLSGLPPGNIQYF	TGTGCCAGCAGCCTTAGCGGGCTACCTCCGGGAAACATTCAGTACTTC
TRBD1	TRBJ1-2	few	16	TRBV5-1	CASSLDYRGRSYGYTF	TGCGCCAGCAGCTTGGATTACAGGGGGCGTTCCTATGGCTACACCTTC
.	TRBJ1-2	few	13	TRBV29-1	CSVAGTNIFGYTF	TGCAGCGTTGCCGGGACAAACATCTTTGGCTACACCTTC
.	TRBJ1-5	once	14	TRBV5-6	CASTLGRFNQPQHF	TGTGCCAGCACCTTAGGACGGTTCAATCAGCCCCAGCATTTT
TRBD1	TRBJ2-3	.	15	TRBV12-5	CASEGDRGGPDTQYF	TGTGCTAGTGAGGGGGACAGAGGGGGCCCAGATACGCAGTATTTT